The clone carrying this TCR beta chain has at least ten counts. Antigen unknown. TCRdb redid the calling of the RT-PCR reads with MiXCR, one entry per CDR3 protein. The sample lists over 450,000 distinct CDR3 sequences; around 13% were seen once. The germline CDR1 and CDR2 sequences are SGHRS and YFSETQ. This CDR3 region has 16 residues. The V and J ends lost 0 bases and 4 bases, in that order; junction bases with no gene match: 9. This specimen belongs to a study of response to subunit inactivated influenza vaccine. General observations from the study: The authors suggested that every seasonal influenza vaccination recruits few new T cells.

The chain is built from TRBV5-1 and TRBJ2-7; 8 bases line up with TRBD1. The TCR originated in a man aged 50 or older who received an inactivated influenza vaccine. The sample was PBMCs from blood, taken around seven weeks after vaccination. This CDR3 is CASSLGAGTGDYEQYF. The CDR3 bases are TGCGCCAGCAGCTTGGGCGCCGGGACAGGTGATTACGAGCAGTACTTC.